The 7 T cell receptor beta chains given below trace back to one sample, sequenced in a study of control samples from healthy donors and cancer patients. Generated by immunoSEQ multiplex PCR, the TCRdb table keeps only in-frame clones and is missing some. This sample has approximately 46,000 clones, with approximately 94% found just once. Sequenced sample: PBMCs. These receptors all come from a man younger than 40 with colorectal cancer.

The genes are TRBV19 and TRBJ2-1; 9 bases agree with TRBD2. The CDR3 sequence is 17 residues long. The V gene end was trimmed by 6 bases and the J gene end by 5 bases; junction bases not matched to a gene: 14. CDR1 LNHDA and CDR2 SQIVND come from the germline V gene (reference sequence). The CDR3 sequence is CASRGGAGGSLNNEQFF. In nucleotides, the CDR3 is TGTGCCAGTAGGGGTGGAGCGGGGGGCTCACTGAACAATGAGCAGTTCTTC.

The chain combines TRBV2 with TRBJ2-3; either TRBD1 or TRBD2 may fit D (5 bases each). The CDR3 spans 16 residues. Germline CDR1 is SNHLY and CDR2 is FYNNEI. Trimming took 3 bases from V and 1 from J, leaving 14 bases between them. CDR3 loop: CASSDPGTLRTDTQYF. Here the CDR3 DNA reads TGTGCCAGCAGTGACCCGGGGACCCTTCGCACAGATACGCAGTATTTT.

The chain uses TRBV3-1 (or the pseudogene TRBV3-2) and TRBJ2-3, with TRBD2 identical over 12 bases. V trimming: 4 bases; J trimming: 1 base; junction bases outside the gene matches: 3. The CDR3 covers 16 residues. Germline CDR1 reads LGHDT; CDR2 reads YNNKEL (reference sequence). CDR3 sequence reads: CASSLRTSGGTDTQYF. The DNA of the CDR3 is TGTGCCAGCAGCCTGCGGACTAGCGGGGGCACAGATACGCAGTATTTT.

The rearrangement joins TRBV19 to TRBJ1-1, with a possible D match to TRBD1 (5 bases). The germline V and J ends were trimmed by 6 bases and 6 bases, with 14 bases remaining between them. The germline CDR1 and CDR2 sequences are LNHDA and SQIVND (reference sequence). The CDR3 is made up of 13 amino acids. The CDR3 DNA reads TGTGCCAGTAGCCAGGGATTGACGGCTGAAGCTTTCTTT. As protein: CASSQGLTAEAFF. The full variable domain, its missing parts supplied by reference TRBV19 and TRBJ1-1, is DGGITQSPKYLFRKEGQNVTLSCEQNLNHDAMYWYRQDPGQGLRLIYYSQIVNDFQKGDIAEGYSVSREKKESFPLTVTSAQKNPTAFYLCASSQGLTAEAFFGQGTRLTVV.

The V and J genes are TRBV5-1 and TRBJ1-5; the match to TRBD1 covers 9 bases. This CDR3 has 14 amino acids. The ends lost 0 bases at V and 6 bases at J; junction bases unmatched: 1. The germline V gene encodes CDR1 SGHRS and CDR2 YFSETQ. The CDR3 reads CASSLGQGGQPQHF. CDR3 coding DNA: TGCGCCAGCAGCTTGGGACAGGGGGGTCAGCCCCAGCATTTT.

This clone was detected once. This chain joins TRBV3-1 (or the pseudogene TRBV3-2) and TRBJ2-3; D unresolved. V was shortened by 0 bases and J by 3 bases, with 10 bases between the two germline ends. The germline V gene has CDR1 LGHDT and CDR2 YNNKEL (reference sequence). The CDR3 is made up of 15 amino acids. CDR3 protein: CASSQDSTRTDTQYF. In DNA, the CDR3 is TGTGCCAGCAGCCAAGATTCAACCAGGACAGATACGCAGTATTTT.

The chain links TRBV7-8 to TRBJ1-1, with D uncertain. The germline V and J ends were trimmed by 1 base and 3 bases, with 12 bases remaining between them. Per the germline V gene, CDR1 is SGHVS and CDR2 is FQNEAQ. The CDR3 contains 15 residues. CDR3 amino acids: CASSLDSGLDTEAFF. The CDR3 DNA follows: TGTGCCAGCAGCTTAGACTCTGGGCTAGACACTGAAGCTTTCTTT.